What follows is one TCR beta chain and its context. The antigen is not known. Trimming took 0 bases from V and 6 from J; bases not matched to a gene: 3. The CDR3 covers 16 residues. CDR1 and CDR2 from the germline V gene are ENHRY and SYGVKD. Assay used: immunoSEQ multiplex PCR; TCRdb lists only in-frame clones, some missing. In the table there are about 100,000 clones, approximately 89% of which are singletons. The entry originates in a study of T cell responses to AZD1222 COVID-19 vaccine. Whole-study results and caveats: Among the donors, most were white British and more were female, and clonal diversity was possibly underestimated. There were vaccine-associated CD4 TCRs across spike, dominant at 160-218 and 743-854. Epitopes outside B.1.351 and B.1.1.7 mutated regions reportedly drew nearly half of spike TCRs.

The sample was peripheral blood, taken 28 days after the second AZD1222 dose. This sequence was found in an adult who received the AZD1222 COVID-19 vaccine. This sequence joins TRBV10-3 and TRBJ2-1, with 12 bases identical to TRBD2. The CDR3 coding sequence is TGTGCCATCAGTGAGTCGACTAGCGGGAGAAGCAATGAGCAGTTCTTC. Protein sequence: CAISESTSGRSNEQFF.